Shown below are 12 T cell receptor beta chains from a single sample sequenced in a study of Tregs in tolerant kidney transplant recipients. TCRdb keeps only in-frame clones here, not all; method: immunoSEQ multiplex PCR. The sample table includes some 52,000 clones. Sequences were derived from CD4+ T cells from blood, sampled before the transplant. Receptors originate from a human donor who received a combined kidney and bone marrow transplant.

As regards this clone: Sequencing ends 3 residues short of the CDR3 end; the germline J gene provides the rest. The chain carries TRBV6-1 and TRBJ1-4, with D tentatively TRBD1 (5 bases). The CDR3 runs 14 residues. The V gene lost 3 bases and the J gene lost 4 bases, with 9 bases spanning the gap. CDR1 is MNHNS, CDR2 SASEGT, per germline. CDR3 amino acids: CASSDDRFNEKLFF. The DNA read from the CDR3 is TGTGCCAGCAGTGATGACAGATTTAATGAAAAA.

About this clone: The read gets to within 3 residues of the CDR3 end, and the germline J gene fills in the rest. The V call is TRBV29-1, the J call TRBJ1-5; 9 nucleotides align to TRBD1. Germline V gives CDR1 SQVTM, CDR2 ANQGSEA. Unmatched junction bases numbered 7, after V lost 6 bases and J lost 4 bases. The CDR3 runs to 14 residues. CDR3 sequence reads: CSVATGGGNQPQHF. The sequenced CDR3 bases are TGCAGCGTCGCGACAGGGGGAGGGAATCAGCCC.

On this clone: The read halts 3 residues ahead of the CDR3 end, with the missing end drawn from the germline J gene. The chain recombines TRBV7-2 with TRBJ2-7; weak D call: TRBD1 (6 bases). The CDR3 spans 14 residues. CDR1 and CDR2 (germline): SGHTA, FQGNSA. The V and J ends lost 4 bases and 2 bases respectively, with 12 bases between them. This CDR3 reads CASSSNRVAYEQYF. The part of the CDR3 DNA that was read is TGTGCCAGCAGCTCCAACAGGGTAGCCTACGAG.

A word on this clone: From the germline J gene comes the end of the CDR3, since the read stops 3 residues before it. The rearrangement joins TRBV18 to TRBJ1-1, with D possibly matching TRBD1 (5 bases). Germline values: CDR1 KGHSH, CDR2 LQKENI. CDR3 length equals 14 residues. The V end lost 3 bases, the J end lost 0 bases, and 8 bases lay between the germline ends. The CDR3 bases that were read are TGTGCCAGCTCACCCGGGGGGGTGAACACTGAA. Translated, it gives CASSPGGVNTE. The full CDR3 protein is CASSPGGVNTEAFF. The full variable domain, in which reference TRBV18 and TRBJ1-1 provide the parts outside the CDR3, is NAGVMQNPRHLVRRRGQEARLRCSPMKGHSHVYWYRQLPEEGLKFMVYLQKENIIDESGMPKERFSAEFPKEGPSILRIQQVVRGDSAAYFCASSPGGVNTEAFFGQGTRLTVV.

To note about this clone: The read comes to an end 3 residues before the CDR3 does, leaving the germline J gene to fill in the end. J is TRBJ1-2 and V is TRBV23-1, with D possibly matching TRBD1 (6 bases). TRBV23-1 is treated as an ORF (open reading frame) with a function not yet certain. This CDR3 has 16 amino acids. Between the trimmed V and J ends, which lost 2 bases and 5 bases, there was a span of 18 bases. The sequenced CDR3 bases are TGCGCCAGCAGTCAAGGTCCCCGACAGGAATGTTATGGC. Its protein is CASSQGPRQECYG. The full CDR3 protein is CASSQGPRQECYGYTF.

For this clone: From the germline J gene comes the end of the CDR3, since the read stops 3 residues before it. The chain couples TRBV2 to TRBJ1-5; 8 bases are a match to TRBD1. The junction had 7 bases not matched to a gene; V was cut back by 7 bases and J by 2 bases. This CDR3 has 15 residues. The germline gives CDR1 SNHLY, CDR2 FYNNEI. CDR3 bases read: TGTGCCAGCAATCCCCGGGGACAGGGCAATCAGCCC. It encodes CASNPRGQGNQP. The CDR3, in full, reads CASNPRGQGNQPQHF.

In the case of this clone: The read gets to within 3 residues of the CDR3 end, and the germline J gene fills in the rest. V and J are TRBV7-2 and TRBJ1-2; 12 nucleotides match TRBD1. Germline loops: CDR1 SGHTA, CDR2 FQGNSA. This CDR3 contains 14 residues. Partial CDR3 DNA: TGTGCCAGCAGCTGGGACAGGGGGCCTTGGGGC. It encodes CASSWDRGPWG. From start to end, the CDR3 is CASSWDRGPWGYTF.

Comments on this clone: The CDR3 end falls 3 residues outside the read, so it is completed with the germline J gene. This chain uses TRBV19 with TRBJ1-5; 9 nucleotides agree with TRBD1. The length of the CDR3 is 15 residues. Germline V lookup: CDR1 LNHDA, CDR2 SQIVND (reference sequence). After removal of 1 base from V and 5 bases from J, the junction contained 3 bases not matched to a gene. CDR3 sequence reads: CASSIGGTGYQPQHF. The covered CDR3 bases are TGTGCCAGTAGTATAGGCGGGACAGGGTATCAGCCC.

The DNA read from the CDR3 is TGCGCCAGCAGCAGAGAGGGCCAGAACTATGGC. Translation: CASSREGQNYG. In full, the CDR3 is CASSREGQNYGYTF. The J gene is TRBJ1-2, the V gene TRBV5-1, with D uncertain. The read is 3 residues too short to cover the CDR3 end, so that end is filled in from the germline J gene. Trimming took off 4 bases at V and 2 bases at J, with 12 bases between the two ends. The germline CDR1 and CDR2 sequences are SGHRS and YFSETQ. This CDR3 has 14 amino acids.

The CDR3 bases that were read are TGCAGTGCTAGAGAGGCTAATAAGGGAGAGACC. It encodes CSAREANKGET. The CDR3 as a whole reads CSAREANKGETQYF. The V call is TRBV20-1, the J call TRBJ2-5, with D unresolved. The CDR3 end is not reached by the read, which stops 3 residues before it; the germline J gene fills it in. CDR3 length: 14 residues. CDR1 DFQATT and CDR2 SNEGSKA come from the germline V gene (reference sequence). Trimming cost V 0 bases and J 4 bases, with 12 bases left between them.

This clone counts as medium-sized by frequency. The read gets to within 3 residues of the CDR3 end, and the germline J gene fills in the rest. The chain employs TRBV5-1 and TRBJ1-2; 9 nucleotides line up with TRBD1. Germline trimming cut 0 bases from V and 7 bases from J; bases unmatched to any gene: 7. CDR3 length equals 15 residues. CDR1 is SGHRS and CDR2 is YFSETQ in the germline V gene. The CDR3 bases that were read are TGCGCCAGCAGCTTGGAGGGACAGGGCTCTGTTGGC. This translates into CASSLEGQGSVG. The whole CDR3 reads CASSLEGQGSVGYTF.

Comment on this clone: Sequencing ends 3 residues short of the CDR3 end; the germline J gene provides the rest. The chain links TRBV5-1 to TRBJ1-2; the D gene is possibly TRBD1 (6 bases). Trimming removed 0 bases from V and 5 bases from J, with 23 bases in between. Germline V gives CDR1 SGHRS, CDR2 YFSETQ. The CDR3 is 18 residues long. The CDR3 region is CASSLVPSGGPSTYGYTF. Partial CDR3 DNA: TGCGCCAGCAGCTTGGTCCCCTCGGGGGGGCCCTCTACTTATGGC.